The 29 T cell receptor beta chains below all came from one sample that was sequenced in a study of T cell responses to AZD1222 COVID-19 vaccine. Data came from immunoSEQ multiplex PCR; TCRdb stores just in-frame clones and leaves some out. The sample has over 95,000 clones, around nine tenths seen once. The sample here was peripheral blood, taken on day 0 of AZD1222 vaccination. These receptors all stem from an adult in good health.

The V call is TRBV18, the J call TRBJ1-1, with 11 nucleotides matching TRBD1. The CDR3 runs to 13 residues. V shed 5 bases, J shed 7 bases, and the junction held 3 bases outside the gene matches. In germline, CDR1 is KGHSH, CDR2 LQKENI. The CDR3, as DNA: TGTGCCAGCTCAACGGGACAGGGGGGTGAAGCTTTCTTT. Amino acids: CASSTGQGGEAFF. The whole variable domain, remainder taken from reference TRBV18 and TRBJ1-1, is NAGVMQNPRHLVRRRGQEARLRCSPMKGHSHVYWYRQLPEEGLKFMVYLQKENIIDESGMPKERFSAEFPKEGPSILRIQQVVRGDSAAYFCASSTGQGGEAFFGQGTRLTVV.

The V and J genes are TRBV15 and TRBJ1-1; 7 positions agree with TRBD1. The V segment lost 1 base and the J segment 1 base; nucleotides outside the gene matches: 9. This CDR3 is 17 amino acids long. Germline values: CDR1 LNHNV, CDR2 YYDKDF (reference sequence). In DNA form, the CDR3 reads TGTGCCACCAGCAGAGGCGGGACAGAGCGGAGGAACACTGAAGCTTTCTTT. Protein sequence: CATSRGGTERRNTEAFF.

This chain connects TRBV3-1 (or the pseudogene TRBV3-2) to TRBJ2-1; a possible D gene is TRBD2 (6 bases). The CDR3 spans 17 residues. Trimming removed 1 base at V and 7 bases at J, with 20 bases between. Germline V gene sequence: CDR1 LGHDT, CDR2 YNNKEL (reference sequence). CDR3 coding DNA: TGTGCCAGCAGCCAAGCCACCCGCGGGAAAGCAAAGAATGAGCAGTTCTTC. This sequence encodes CASSQATRGKAKNEQFF.

The V gene is TRBV4-3, the J gene TRBJ1-5, with 7 bases aligning to TRBD1. The germline V gene has CDR1 LGHNA and CDR2 YSLEER. The CDR3 runs 15 residues. Trimming cost V 4 bases and J 7 bases; bases outside gene matches: 10. The CDR3 loop is CASSLVRTGGQPQHF. CDR3 sequence (DNA): TGCGCCAGCAGCCTCGTCCGGACAGGCGGGCAGCCCCAGCATTTT.

The V call is TRBV12-3 or TRBV12-4, the J call TRBJ2-3; D unclear. The CDR3 sequence is 13 residues long. V gave up 5 bases and J gave up 7 bases, with 13 bases separating them. The CDR3 DNA is TGTGCCAGCAGTACGGACCTCTCGTATACGCAGTATTTT. This gives the protein CASSTDLSYTQYF.

The chain recombines TRBV7-2 with TRBJ1-2; 7 nucleotides agree with TRBD1. Per the germline V gene, CDR1 is SGHTA and CDR2 is FQGNSA. V shed 5 bases, J shed 4 bases, and the junction held 10 bases outside the gene matches. The CDR3 covers 15 residues. The CDR3 sequence is CASSQVPGGGYGYTF. In DNA form, the CDR3 reads TGTGCCAGCAGCCAAGTGCCAGGGGGAGGCTATGGCTACACCTTC.

This sequence joins TRBV6-5 and TRBJ1-2, with D unclear. Germline V lookup: CDR1 MNHEY, CDR2 SVGAGI. V lost 6 bases and J 7 bases, leaving 9 bases between the germline ends. The CDR3 has 11 residues. CDR3 DNA sequence: TGTGCCAGCAGCGACCCAGGTGGCTACACCTTC. It translates to CASSDPGGYTF.

V and J are TRBV5-4 and TRBJ2-5, with 8 bases identical to TRBD2. V trimming: 1 base; J trimming: 5 bases; junction bases outside the gene matches: 4. Germline CDR1 is SGHNT and CDR2 is YYREEE (reference sequence). The CDR3 consists of 14 residues. As DNA, the CDR3 is TGTGCCAGCAGCTTGCGGGGGGGCCGGGAGACCCAGTACTTC. Translated: CASSLRGGRETQYF.

The J gene is TRBJ2-2, the V gene TRBV30; 10 bases map to TRBD2. Germline assignment: CDR1 GTSNPN and CDR2 SVGIG (reference sequence). The CDR3 has 15 amino acids. V gave up 8 bases and J gave up 0 bases; unmatched junction bases: 6. The CDR3: CAGTGLAANTGELFF. Here the CDR3 DNA reads TGTGCCGGCACAGGACTAGCGGCGAACACCGGGGAGCTGTTTTTT.

This clone rates as medium-sized. Mismatch with germline at one junction end may stem from a read error. This chain uses TRBV5-1 with TRBJ1-6; D perhaps matches TRBD1 (6 bases). The CDR3 extends over 14 amino acids. Germline V CDR1 and CDR2: SGHRS, YFSETQ. DNA of the CDR3: TGTGCCAGCACCCCAGGGACAAGTTATTCACCCCTCCACTTT. Translated, it gives CASTPGTSYSPLHF.

The chain joins TRBV18 to TRBJ2-2; no firm D call. Germline lookup yields CDR1 KGHSH and CDR2 LQKENI. Trimming took off 1 base at V and 4 bases at J, with 4 bases between the two ends. The CDR3 consists of 13 residues. As DNA, the CDR3 is TGTGCCAGCTCACCACAGGGCACCGGGGAGCTGTTTTTT. Residues: CASSPQGTGELFF.

This clone was recorded a few times. V is TRBV7-2 and J is TRBJ1-2; D remains ambiguous. The CDR3 contains 15 residues. Deletions cut 5 bases from V and 3 bases from J, with 16 bases between. The germline CDR1 and CDR2 sequences are SGHTA and FQGNSA. This CDR3 is CASSIRTVTYYGYTF. CDR3 sequence (DNA): TGTGCCAGCAGCATTCGTACAGTAACTTACTATGGCTACACCTTC.

The rearrangement uses TRBV7-2 and TRBJ1-3; D possibly corresponds to TRBD1 (6 bases). The V end was cut by 0 bases, the J end by 0 bases, with 12 bases between. CDR1 is SGHTA and CDR2 is FQGNSA in the germline V gene. The CDR3 has 17 amino acids. CDR3: CASSLALQGTSGNTIYF. CDR3 nucleotides: TGTGCCAGCAGCTTAGCGCTCCAGGGGACCTCTGGAAACACCATATATTTT.

The chain recombines TRBV6-2 or TRBV6-3 with TRBJ2-1; 7 nucleotides align to TRBD2. The V gene end was trimmed by 3 bases and the J gene end by 8 bases; junction bases not matched to a gene: 19. Germline V gene sequence: CDR1 MNHEY, CDR2 SVGEGT. The CDR3 spans 18 residues. CDR3: CASSYITSGTNRWHEQFF. DNA for the CDR3: TGTGCCAGCAGTTATATTACCAGCGGGACCAATCGGTGGCATGAGCAGTTCTTC.

This clone showed up just a few times. Relative to the germline gene, one junction end is altered; a read error may explain this. This sequence joins TRBV5-1 and TRBJ2-3; 16 bases line up with TRBD2. The CDR3 is 18 residues long. CDR1 and CDR2 (germline): SGHRS, YFSETQ. As DNA, the CDR3 is TGTGCCAGCAGCTTGGGCGATGGGACTAGCGGGAGGGGAGATACGCAGTATTTT. Translation gives CASSLGDGTSGRGDTQYF.

V usage is TRBV19 and J usage is TRBJ1-6, with TRBD1 identical over 7 bases. The V gene's germline CDR1 is LNHDA and CDR2 SQIVND (reference sequence). The CDR3 extends over 17 amino acids. Trimming cost V 4 bases and J 8 bases; bases outside gene matches: 14. The CDR3 sequence: CASSTQLTGSRDSPLHF. CDR3 DNA: TGTGCCAGTAGTACCCAGTTGACAGGGTCAAGGGATTCACCCCTCCACTTT.

This clone was observed once. This specimen includes other DNA sequences encoding the same CDR3. This sequence joins TRBV5-5 and TRBJ2-3, with D tentatively TRBD2 (6 bases). Germline V lookup: CDR1 SGHKS, CDR2 YYEKEE (reference sequence). Between the trimmed V and J ends, which lost 0 bases and 6 bases, there was a span of 11 bases. This CDR3 contains 14 residues. The CDR3 here is CASSLVPGVDTQYF. For the CDR3, the DNA is TGTGCCAGCAGCTTGGTGCCGGGGGTGGATACGCAGTATTTT.

This chain uses TRBV7-2 with TRBJ1-2, with D possibly being TRBD1 (5 bases). Germline loops: CDR1 SGHTA, CDR2 FQGNSA. The CDR3 totals 14 residues. V was shortened by 3 bases and J by 8 bases, with 16 bases between the two germline ends. The CDR3 here is CASSLGTGGFGYTF. The CDR3 coding sequence is TGTGCCAGCAGCTTGGGGACGGGGGGTTTCGGCTACACCTTC.

A single count supports this clone. This chain joins TRBV10-3 and TRBJ1-1; D gene uncertain. The germline V and J ends were trimmed by 3 bases and 10 bases, with 9 bases remaining between them. Looked up from germline, CDR1 is ENHRY and CDR2 is SYGVKD. CDR3 length equals 11 residues. The DNA for the CDR3 is TGTGCCATCAGTGACTACGATGCAGCTTTCTTT. It codes for CAISDYDAAFF.

The chain carries TRBV21-1 and TRBJ1-3. TRBV21-1 represents a pseudogene. This CDR3 contains 20 residues. The CDR3 DNA sequence: TGTGCCAGCAGCAAAGGGCCCCGGGCACGGCCTATCTCCTCTGGAAACACCATATATTTT. Encoded protein: CASSKGPRARPISSGNTIYF.

The chain couples TRBV7-3 to TRBJ2-2; D ambiguous. V was clipped by 5 bases and J by 0 bases, with 7 bases between them. The CDR3 consists of 14 residues. Germline CDR1 is SGHTA and CDR2 is FQGTGA. CDR3 region: CASSQTANTGELFF. CDR3 nucleotide sequence: TGTGCCAGCAGCCAAACCGCGAACACCGGGGAGCTGTTTTTT. Full variable domain (rest looked up from reference TRBV7-3 and TRBJ2-2): GAGVSQTPSNKVTEKGKYVELRCDPISGHTALYWYRQSLGQGPEFLIYFQGTGAADDSGLPNDRFFAVRPEGSVSTLKIQRTERGDSAVYLCASSQTANTGELFFGEGSRLTVL.

This clone was counted a single time. V is TRBV7-9 and J is TRBJ1-2, with D perhaps TRBD1 (6 bases). The CDR3 has 14 residues. From germline, CDR1 is SEHNR and CDR2 FQNEAQ (reference sequence). Trimming took off 6 bases at V and 5 bases at J, with 16 bases between the two ends. Written as DNA, the CDR3 is TGTGCCAGCAGACGACAGGAAACCCCTTATGGCTACACCTTC. Translation: CASRRQETPYGYTF.

This clone was detected once. The rearrangement links TRBV19 to TRBJ1-4; D gene ambiguous. CDR3 length: 14 amino acids. The V end was cut by 5 bases, the J end by 3 bases, with 10 bases between. CDR1 and CDR2 (germline): LNHDA, SQIVND (reference sequence). The CDR3 loop reads CASSPTRSNEKLFF. CDR3 bases: TGTGCCAGTAGTCCAACAAGGTCTAATGAAAAACTGTTTTTT.

The chain couples TRBV29-1 to TRBJ1-1, with TRBD1 matching 8 bases. Germline V gives CDR1 SQVTM, CDR2 ANQGSEA. This CDR3 spans 12 amino acids. The ends lost 1 base at V and 8 bases at J; junction bases unmatched: 3. CDR3 coding DNA: TGCAGCGTTGAAGGGGGACAGGCGGAAGCTTTCTTT. Translation: CSVEGGQAEAFF.

V gene TRBV6-4 combines with J gene TRBJ1-3; D is perhaps TRBD1 (5 bases). CDR1 and CDR2 (germline): MRHNA, SNTAGT. CDR3 length equals 16 residues. With 3 bases removed from V and 2 bases from J, the gap between germline ends came to 14 bases. This CDR3 reads CASSDPQPGPGNTIYF. DNA for the CDR3: TGTGCCAGCAGTGATCCCCAGCCGGGACCTGGAAACACCATATATTTT.

This clone was observed a few times. The CDR3 nucleotides are TGTGCCAGCAGCAAGACCCGACTAGTCCCGGGAGGCTATTTCATTTTTTCGGGCACCGGGGAGCTGTTTTTT. It translates to CASSKTRLVPGGYFIFSGTGELFF. The chain links TRBV21-1 to TRBJ2-2; the table's D gene call, TRBD2, was not cross checked with the DNA. TRBV21-1 is reported as a pseudogene. The CDR3 is 24 amino acids.

The chain couples TRBV7-8 to TRBJ2-5; D remains unclear. The CDR3 has 12 amino acids. The V and J ends lost 4 bases and 2 bases respectively, with 5 bases between them. The germline gives CDR1 SGHVS, CDR2 FQNEAQ. The CDR3 spells CASSSIQETQYF. The CDR3 DNA sequence: TGTGCCAGCAGCTCGATACAAGAGACCCAGTACTTC.

J is TRBJ1-4 and V is TRBV24-1; a possible D gene is TRBD1 (6 bases). CDR1 is KGHDR, CDR2 SFDVKD, per germline. The CDR3 is 13 residues long. The V gene lost 4 bases and the J gene lost 11 bases, with 13 bases spanning the gap. As DNA, the CDR3 is TGTGCCACCAGTGACCGACAAACAGGGAAACTGTTTTTT. Its protein product is CATSDRQTGKLFF.

The chain recombines TRBV12-5 with TRBJ1-2; TRBD1 might be the D (6 bases). CDR3 length: 15 residues. CDR1 LGHNT and CDR2 FRNRAP come from the germline V gene. Trimming removed 5 bases from V and 3 bases from J, with 16 bases in between. In nucleotides, the CDR3 is TGTGCTAGTGGTCCGCTCACGACAGGTCACTATGGCTACACCTTC. The encoded protein is CASGPLTTGHYGYTF.